The 8 T cell receptor beta chains listed next were all sequenced from one sample in a study of blood T cell repertoires in COVID-19. Sequencing used immunoSEQ multiplex PCR; TCRdb keeps in-frame clones, though not all of them. Of around 280,000 clones listed, approximately 90% are singletons. The sequenced sample was peripheral blood. The receptor set was obtained from a woman in her forties or fifties who had recovered from COVID-19.

This chain links TRBV19 with TRBJ1-3; TRBD1 is a possible D gene (6 bases). Germline values: CDR1 LNHDA, CDR2 SQIVND (reference sequence). The CDR3 length is 14 residues. V was clipped by 7 bases and J by 0 bases, with 10 bases between them. CDR3 bases: TGTGCCAGTAAAAGGGGGTCCTCTGGAAACACCATATATTTT. Translated, it gives CASKRGSSGNTIYF.

This sequence joins TRBV2 and TRBJ1-4; 12 nucleotides line up with TRBD1. The germline V gene has CDR1 SNHLY and CDR2 FYNNEI. The CDR3 is 16 amino acids. With V trimmed by 6 bases and J by 7 bases, 9 bases remained unmatched. CDR3 DNA sequence: TGTGCCAGCAGAGACCCGGGACAGGGGGCTGGTGAAAAACTGTTTTTT. It specifies CASRDPGQGAGEKLFF.

This clone was detected once. The chain links TRBV4-1 to TRBJ1-2; D gene unclear. V shed 6 bases and J shed 5 bases, with 10 bases lying between them. CDR1 and CDR2 from the germline V gene are MGHRA and YSYEKL. This CDR3 has 12 residues. The CDR3 sequence: CASRKAVYGYTF. The CDR3 DNA reads as TGCGCCAGCAGAAAAGCGGTGTATGGCTACACCTTC.

The chain is built from TRBV28 and TRBJ2-1, with 7 bases fitting TRBD1. The CDR3 contains 13 residues. V gave up 1 base and J gave up 15 bases; unmatched junction bases: 9. CDR1 is MDHEN and CDR2 is SYDVKM in the germline V gene. The CDR3, as DNA: TGTGCCAGCAGTTTATCCGCAGGGGGTCGGCCGTTCTTC. Translating gives CASSLSAGGRPFF. The full variable domain, rest sourced from reference TRBV28 and TRBJ2-1, is DVKVTQSSRYLVKRTGEKVFLECVQDMDHENMFWYRQDPGLGLRLIYFSYDVKMKEKGDIPEGYSVSREKKERFSLILESASTNQTSMYLCASSLSAGGRPFFGPGTRLTVL.

The chain recombines TRBV30 with TRBJ1-2; possibly TRBD1 for D (5 bases). The CDR3 sequence is 12 residues long. V dropped 0 bases and J dropped 7 bases, with 9 bases sitting between them. Looked up from germline, CDR1 is GTSNPN and CDR2 is SVGIG (reference sequence). CDR3 in amino acids: CAWSVGRGGYTF. The CDR3, as DNA: TGTGCCTGGAGTGTAGGGAGGGGTGGCTACACCTTC.

The J gene is TRBJ1-4, the V gene TRBV7-9, with D possibly being TRBD1 (5 bases). The CDR3 is made up of 17 amino acids. V was shortened by 5 bases and J by 0 bases, with 16 bases between the two germline ends. The germline gives CDR1 SEHNR, CDR2 FQNEAQ (reference sequence). The CDR3: CASSQRPTAATNEKLFF. In DNA form, the CDR3 reads TGTGCCAGCAGCCAACGCCCGACAGCTGCAACTAATGAAAAACTGTTTTTT.

The V gene is TRBV19, the J gene TRBJ1-5; maybe TRBD1 (5 bases). V lost 7 bases and J lost 4, with 23 bases in between. CDR3 length: 17 residues. Germline-derived CDR1 and CDR2 are LNHDA and SQIVND (reference sequence). The CDR3: CASMEPGTATRNQPQHF. Written as DNA, the CDR3 is TGTGCCAGTATGGAACCCGGGACGGCGACTAGGAATCAGCCCCAGCATTTT. Filled out from reference TRBV19 and TRBJ1-5, the complete variable domain reads DGGITQSPKYLFRKEGQNVTLSCEQNLNHDAMYWYRQDPGQGLRLIYYSQIVNDFQKGDIAEGYSVSREKKESFPLTVTSAQKNPTAFYLCASMEPGTATRNQPQHFGDGTRLSIL.

The chain carries TRBV28 and TRBJ2-7, with 7 bases lining up with TRBD2. With 7 bases clipped from V and 6 bases from J, the junction kept 9 bases outside the gene matches. CDR1 and CDR2 (germline): MDHEN, SYDVKM. The CDR3 runs 13 residues. The CDR3 region has the DNA TGTGCCAGCAACCCCGGGACTATATCCGAGCAGTACTTC. Translation gives CASNPGTISEQYF. The full variable domain, in which reference TRBV28 and TRBJ2-7 provide the parts outside the CDR3, is DVKVTQSSRYLVKRTGEKVFLECVQDMDHENMFWYRQDPGLGLRLIYFSYDVKMKEKGDIPEGYSVSREKKERFSLILESASTNQTSMYLCASNPGTISEQYFGPGTRLTVT.